The next 21 T cell receptor beta chains were all read from a single sample in a study of blood T cell repertoires in COVID-19 (TCRdb year 2020). Libraries were prepared through the immunoSEQ multiplex PCR assay. The table was pulled from immuneACCESS by TCRdb, which kept in-frame rearrangements only. Such tables lose some clones; where checked, under half of the loss comes from unresolved V genes, and the rest has no known cause. The sample yields approximately 210,000 clones; approximately 80% were counted once. The top ten constitute about 3.4% of the sample. The sequenced material came from PBMCs or T cells enriched from blood (not recorded which). These receptors all stem from a woman in her sixties who had recovered from COVID-19.

In its sample, this clone was seen a few times. The chain links TRBV15 to TRBJ1-4; a weak D match, TRBD1 (6 bases). From germline, CDR1 is LNHNV and CDR2 YYDKDF (reference sequence). V was trimmed by 4 bases and J by 2 bases, leaving 11 bases between them. This CDR3 contains 15 residues. DNA for the CDR3: TGTGCCACCAGCAACCGACAGGCTACTAATGAAAAACTGTTTTTT. It codes for CATSNRQATNEKLFF.

The V gene is TRBV10-3, the J gene TRBJ1-1; 7 bases agree with TRBD1. This CDR3 has 14 residues. After removal of 7 bases from V and 6 bases from J, the junction contained 11 bases not matched to a gene. The V gene's germline CDR1 is ENHRY and CDR2 SYGVKD. CDR3 in DNA: TGTGCCATCAATACCGGGACAGAAGGGTCTGAAGCTTTCTTT. Translation gives CAINTGTEGSEAFF.

This clone has just a few counts. The chain links TRBV14 to TRBJ1-3; D may be TRBD1 (5 bases). CDR1 is SGHDN, CDR2 FVKESK, per germline. The CDR3 loop spans 15 amino acids. Trimming stripped 0 bases from V and 4 bases from J, with 10 bases between. The CDR3 nucleotides are TGTGCCAGCAGCCAAGAAGGGGATGGGGGAAACACCATATATTTT. Its translation is CASSQEGDGGNTIYF.

This clone appeared a few times. The chain recombines TRBV2 with TRBJ1-6; no firm D call. Germline CDR1 and CDR2: SNHLY and FYNNEI. V lost 4 bases and J lost 7, with 17 bases in between. The CDR3 is 16 residues long. The CDR3 protein is CASSALMVRANSPLHF. The CDR3 DNA follows: TGTGCCAGCAGTGCCCTGATGGTGAGGGCAAATTCACCCCTCCACTTT.

J is TRBJ1-1 and V is TRBV29-1; no clear D. V lost 7 bases to trimming and J lost 6 bases, with 12 bases between them. Germline CDR1 is SQVTM and CDR2 is ANQGSEA. The CDR3 is 11 amino acids. CDR3 in DNA: TGCAGCGCAGGAGAGCGCGCTGAAGCTTTCTTT. This encodes CSAGERAEAFF. Full variable domain (outside the CDR3, taken from reference TRBV29-1 and TRBJ1-1): SAVISQKPSRDICQRGTSLTIQCQVDSQVTMMFWYRQQPGQSLTLIATANQGSEATYESGFVIDKFPISRPNLTFSTLTVSNMSPEDSSIYLCSAGERAEAFFGQGTRLTVV.

J is TRBJ2-1 and V is TRBV19; D may be TRBD2 (6 bases). This CDR3 is built from 15 residues. The V and J ends lost 6 bases and 8 bases respectively, with 20 bases between them. In germline, CDR1 is LNHDA, CDR2 SQIVND (reference sequence). The CDR3 bases are TGTGCCAGTAGACCCGTAGGGACTCCTTTGGATGAGCAGTTCTTC. Translation gives CASRPVGTPLDEQFF.

This chain joins TRBV6-5 and TRBJ2-1; 10 positions agree with TRBD2. From germline, CDR1 is MNHEY and CDR2 SVGAGI. The CDR3 is 15 amino acids. The J segment lost 7 bases and the V segment lost 2 bases, leaving 5 bases of the junction unmatched. In DNA, the CDR3 is TGTGCCAGCAGTTACGGTGGACTAGCGGTAAATGAGCAGTTCTTC. This gives the protein CASSYGGLAVNEQFF.

The rearrangement joins TRBV11-3 to TRBJ1-3; D unresolved. Between the trimmed V and J ends, which lost 1 base and 3 bases, there was a span of 7 bases. Per the germline V gene, CDR1 is SGHNT and CDR2 is YENEEA. The CDR3 has 14 amino acids. The CDR3 protein is CASSLGTGGNTIYF. The CDR3 DNA reads TGTGCCAGCAGCTTAGGAACGGGTGGAAACACCATATATTTT.

The chain recombines TRBV6-6 with TRBJ2-2, with 13 nucleotides matching TRBD2. V lost 5 bases and J lost 3; bases outside the gene matches: 9. This CDR3 spans 18 amino acids. Germline CDR1 reads MNHNY; CDR2 reads SVGAGI (reference sequence). CDR3 sequence: CASSQPTSGRSDTGELFF. In DNA form, the CDR3 reads TGTGCCAGCAGTCAACCGACTAGCGGGAGGTCGGACACCGGGGAGCTGTTTTTT.

The chain employs TRBV3-1 (or the pseudogene TRBV3-2) and TRBJ2-7, with D possibly being TRBD2 (6 bases). Deletions cut 0 bases from V and 5 bases from J, with 11 bases between. CDR3 size: 14 residues. CDR1 and CDR2 from the germline V gene are LGHDT and YNNKEL (reference sequence). CDR3 protein: CASSQDWRADEQYF. CDR3 DNA sequence: TGTGCCAGCAGCCAAGATTGGAGGGCGGACGAGCAGTACTTC.

The chain uses TRBV10-2 and TRBJ1-2; the D gene is possibly TRBD1 (5 bases). The CDR3 runs 14 residues. Trimming took 8 bases from V and 6 from J, leaving 19 bases between them. The germline gives CDR1 WSHSY, CDR2 SAAADI. DNA for the CDR3: TGCGCCAGCGGCGATGGGGGGAACCGGGATGGCTACACCTTC. It yields the protein CASGDGGNRDGYTF.

The CDR3 region has the DNA TGTGCCAGCAGCCAAGATCGGGGGGGCGCTAGGGCTGAAGCTTTCTTT. This gives the protein CASSQDRGGARAEAFF. J is TRBJ1-1 and V is TRBV3-1 (or the pseudogene TRBV3-2); tentatively, D is TRBD1 (6 bases). Per germline, CDR1 LGHDT and CDR2 YNNKEL (reference sequence). This CDR3 spans 16 amino acids. The ends were cut back, 0 bases at V and 6 bases at J, with 17 bases in the middle.

The chain carries TRBV3-1 (or the pseudogene TRBV3-2) and TRBJ2-1; 9 nucleotides agree with TRBD2. Germline values: CDR1 LGHDT, CDR2 YNNKEL (reference sequence). V was pared by 4 bases and J by 0 bases, with 1 base of the junction left unmatched. This CDR3 has 15 residues. CDR3 protein: CASSRSGSSYNEQFF. CDR3 DNA: TGTGCCAGCAGCCGTAGCGGGAGCTCCTACAATGAGCAGTTCTTC.

The chain joins TRBV5-1 to TRBJ2-4; 7 nucleotides align to TRBD1. CDR1 and CDR2 (germline): SGHRS, YFSETQ. The trim removed 4 bases at V and 2 bases at J, leaving 6 bases unmatched. This CDR3 comprises 15 residues. In DNA, the CDR3 is TGCGCCAGCAGCCTTTCACAGGGGACCAAAAACATTCAGTACTTC. It encodes CASSLSQGTKNIQYF.

The chain uses TRBV11-2 and TRBJ1-6, with D possibly being TRBD1 (5 bases). This CDR3 has 15 amino acids. Germline V gives CDR1 SGHAT, CDR2 FQNNGV. V was shortened by 5 bases and J by 9 bases, with 17 bases between the two germline ends. Here the CDR3 reads CASSPSGQGGSPLHF. The DNA of the CDR3 is TGTGCCAGCAGCCCCTCGGGGCAGGGAGGTTCACCCCTCCACTTT.

The chain combines TRBV27 with TRBJ1-1; possibly TRBD1 for D (6 bases). The CDR3 has 14 residues. V was pared by 6 bases and J by 6 bases, with 17 bases between. Per the germline V gene, CDR1 is MNHEY and CDR2 is SMNVEV (reference sequence). CDR3 amino acids: CASSPGGRASEAFF. In nucleotides, the CDR3 is TGTGCCAGCAGCCCCGGGGGGCGCGCCTCTGAAGCTTTCTTT.

This clone was recorded only once. The chain combines TRBV6-1 with TRBJ2-3; 10 nucleotides line up with TRBD2. This CDR3 contains 16 residues. V was clipped by 3 bases and J by 3 bases; unmatched bases: 6. In germline, CDR1 is MNHNS, CDR2 SASEGT. The CDR3 here is CASSEKTSGWTDTQYF. Written as DNA, the CDR3 is TGTGCCAGCAGTGAGAAGACTAGCGGGTGGACAGATACGCAGTATTTT.

J is TRBJ2-6 and V is TRBV5-1, with a weak D call TRBD1 (5 bases). Germline values: CDR1 SGHRS, CDR2 YFSETQ. Trimming took 4 bases from V and 0 from J, leaving 11 bases between them. This CDR3 comprises 16 residues. The CDR3 coding sequence is TGCGCCAGCAGCCTCAACAGGCTCTCTGGGGCCAACGTCCTGACTTTC. Amino acids: CASSLNRLSGANVLTF. The full variable domain, completed using reference TRBV5-1 and TRBJ2-6, is KAGVTQTPRYLIKTRGQQVTLSCSPISGHRSVSWYQQTPGQGLQFLFEYFSETQRNKGNFPGRFSGRQFSNSRSEMNVSTLELGDSALYLCASSLNRLSGANVLTFGAGSRLTVL.

The chain employs TRBV29-1 and TRBJ2-2; D remains unclear. V shed 3 bases and J shed 4 bases, with 12 bases lying between them. CDR1 SQVTM and CDR2 ANQGSEA come from the germline V gene. The CDR3 runs 14 residues. The CDR3 sequence: CSVDPTRGTGELFF. CDR3 DNA sequence: TGCAGCGTTGATCCTACCCGAGGCACCGGGGAGCTGTTTTTT.

CDR3 bases: TGTGCCAGCAGCCCCTCGGGGACTAGCAACGAGCAGTACTTC. Translated, it gives CASSPSGTSNEQYF. This sequence joins TRBV5-4 and TRBJ2-7, with 9 bases matching TRBD2. Trimming removed 4 bases from V and 5 bases from J; junction bases left unmatched: 7. The CDR3 totals 14 residues. Germline lookup yields CDR1 SGHNT and CDR2 YYREEE (reference sequence).

This clone was counted once. The chain joins TRBV2 to TRBJ1-5; possible D gene TRBD1, 5 bases. Per germline, CDR1 SNHLY and CDR2 FYNNEI. The CDR3 is made up of 14 amino acids. The V end was cut by 4 bases, the J end by 5 bases, with 12 bases between. The CDR3 DNA is TGTGCCAGCAGTGTAGGGGTGGTCCATCAGCCCCAGCATTTT. Protein product: CASSVGVVHQPQHF.